This paragraph reports one T cell receptor (beta chain). This table comes from immunoSEQ multiplex PCR, and its TCRdb copy is limited to in-frame clones, with some not included. The repertoire holds 200,000 to 300,000 clones, with around 86% as singletons. This sample stems from a study of blood T cell repertoires in COVID-19. Whole-study context: Spain, Italy and the United States supplied samples that represented acute and convalescent COVID-19. PBMCs, B-cell-depleted T cells, or T cells provided the cDNA or gDNA that made up the material.

Germline assignment: CDR1 LGHDT and CDR2 YNNKEL (reference sequence). The CDR3 sequence is 14 residues long. The V gene end was trimmed by 4 bases and the J gene end by 5 bases; junction bases not matched to a gene: 4. This sequence joins TRBV3-1 (or the pseudogene TRBV3-2) and TRBJ1-2, with TRBD1 matching over 10 bases. The sequenced sample consisted of peripheral blood. The sequence was obtained from an older man with acute or convalescent COVID-19. The CDR3 bases are TGTGCCAGCAGCCTAGGGACAGGGGAATATGGCTACACCTTC. Translating it yields CASSLGTGEYGYTF.